This paragraph covers one T cell receptor beta chain sequence. Antigen: not known. This sample is part of a study of cytomegalovirus exposure and HLA in healthy donors. Study outcomes and limitations: TCR beta chains associated with HLA were, in a later analysis, more clonally expanded than equally common others. A later analysis reported that several of the most significant clusters appeared to be linked to common viral pathogens, among them Epstein-Barr virus. Later genetic work tied a missense DCLRE1C variant to beta-chain V and J trimming. It was reported that the classifier diagnosed cytomegalovirus status with high specificity and sensitivity in both the original and validation cohorts.

In germline, CDR1 is SGDLS, CDR2 YYNGEE. V was clipped by 4 bases and J by 1 base; unmatched bases: 7. CDR3 length: 15 amino acids. The PCR used 60 Vbeta and 13 Jbeta primers. Method: immunoSEQ multiplex PCR; TCRdb's copy keeps in-frame clones and lacks some. This sample has about 240,000 clones, with approximately 80% found just once. This clonotype originated in a woman aged 60 to 75 in good health and CMV-seropositive. Sequencing was done on a sample of PBMCs. This chain connects TRBV9 to TRBJ2-7, with 8 bases fitting TRBD1. CDR3 sequence (DNA): TGTGCCAGCAGCCCCGGGACAGGATCGTCCTACGAGCAGTACTTC. Translated, it gives CASSPGTGSSYEQYF.